This T cell receptor (beta chain) is from a study of blood T cells in healthy people across ages. Then a second PCR, running roughly 7 to 11 cycles, was carried out with a sample-barcoded 5' primer and a J-beta primer mix. TCRdb used MiXCR to reprocess the 5' RACE reads, holding one entry per CDR3 protein. The table shows roughly 700,000 distinct CDR3 sequences, with 20% to 25% occurring only once. This CDR3 spans 12 amino acids. V lost 4 bases and J lost 5, with 11 bases in between. Germline V gives CDR1 SQVTM, CDR2 ANQGSEA. Only a few counts were recorded for this clonotype. The sample was also linked to a second study, of T cells of mothers and their children. From that paper: Every microgram of extracted RNA entered cDNA synthesis, roughly 1.5 ug per 15 ul. Related mother-child pairs showed slightly, non-significantly higher overlap than unrelated pairs.

The sample taken for sequencing was blood. The V gene is TRBV29-1, the J gene TRBJ2-5, with D perhaps matching TRBD1 or TRBD2 (5 bases each). The clonotype was recovered from a boy between 10 and 17 years old in good health. The CDR3 nucleotides read TGCAGCGTTGGGGGCGGCGGGGAGACCCAGTACTTC. Translated, it gives CSVGGGGETQYF.